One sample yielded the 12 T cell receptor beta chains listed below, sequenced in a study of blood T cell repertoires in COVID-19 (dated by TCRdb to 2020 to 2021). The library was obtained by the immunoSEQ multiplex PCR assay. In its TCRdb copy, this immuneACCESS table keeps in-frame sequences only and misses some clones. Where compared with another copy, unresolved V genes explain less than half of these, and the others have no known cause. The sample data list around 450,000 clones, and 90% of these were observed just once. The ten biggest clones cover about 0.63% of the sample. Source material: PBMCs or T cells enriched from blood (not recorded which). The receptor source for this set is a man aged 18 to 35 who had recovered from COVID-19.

CDR3 region: CASSPEHPIGNTIYF. The CDR3, as DNA: TGTGCCAGCAGCCCGGAGCACCCCATAGGAAACACCATATATTTT. The chain employs TRBV11-1 and TRBJ1-3; no clear D gene. This CDR3 is 15 amino acids long. Germline loops: CDR1 SGHAT, CDR2 FQDESV (reference sequence). Between the trimmed V and J ends, which lost 5 bases and 4 bases, there was a span of 15 bases.

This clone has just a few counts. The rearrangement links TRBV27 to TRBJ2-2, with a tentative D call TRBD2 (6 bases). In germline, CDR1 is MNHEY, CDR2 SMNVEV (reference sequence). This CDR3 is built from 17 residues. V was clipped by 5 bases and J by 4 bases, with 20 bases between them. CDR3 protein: CASSLPSGYGSTGELFF. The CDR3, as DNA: TGTGCCAGCAGTCTCCCGTCCGGGTACGGGAGCACCGGGGAGCTGTTTTTT.

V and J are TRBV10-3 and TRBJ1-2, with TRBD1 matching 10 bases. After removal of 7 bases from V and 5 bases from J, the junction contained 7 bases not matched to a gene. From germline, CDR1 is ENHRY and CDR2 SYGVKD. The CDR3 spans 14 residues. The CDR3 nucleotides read TGTGCCATCACCCCGGGACAGGGGATTTATGGCTACACCTTC. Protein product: CAITPGQGIYGYTF.

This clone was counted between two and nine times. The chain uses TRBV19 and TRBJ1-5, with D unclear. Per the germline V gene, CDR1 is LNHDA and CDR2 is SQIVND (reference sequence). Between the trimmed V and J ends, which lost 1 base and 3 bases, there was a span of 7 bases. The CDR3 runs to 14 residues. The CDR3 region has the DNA TGTGCCAGTAGTATAGGAGCTTACAATCAGCCCCAGCATTTT. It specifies CASSIGAYNQPQHF.

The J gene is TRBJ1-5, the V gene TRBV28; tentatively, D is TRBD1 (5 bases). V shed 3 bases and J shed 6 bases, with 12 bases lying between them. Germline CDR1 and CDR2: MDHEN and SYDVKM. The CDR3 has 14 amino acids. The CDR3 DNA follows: TGTGCCAGCAGTTTTGCGGGGGAGGGTCAGCCCCAGCATTTT. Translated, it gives CASSFAGEGQPQHF.

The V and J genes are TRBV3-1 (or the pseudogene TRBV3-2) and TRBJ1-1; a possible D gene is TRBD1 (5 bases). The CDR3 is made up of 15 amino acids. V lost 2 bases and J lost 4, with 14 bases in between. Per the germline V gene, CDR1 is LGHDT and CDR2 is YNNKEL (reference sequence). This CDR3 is CASSQSGVGGTEAFF. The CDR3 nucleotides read TGTGCCAGCAGCCAATCGGGGGTTGGGGGCACTGAAGCTTTCTTT.

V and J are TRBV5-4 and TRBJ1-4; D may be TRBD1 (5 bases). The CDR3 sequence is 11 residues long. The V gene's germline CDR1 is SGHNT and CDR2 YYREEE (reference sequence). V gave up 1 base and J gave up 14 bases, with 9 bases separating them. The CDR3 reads CASSLRGELFF. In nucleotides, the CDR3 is TGTGCCAGCAGCTTGAGGGGTGAGCTGTTTTTT.

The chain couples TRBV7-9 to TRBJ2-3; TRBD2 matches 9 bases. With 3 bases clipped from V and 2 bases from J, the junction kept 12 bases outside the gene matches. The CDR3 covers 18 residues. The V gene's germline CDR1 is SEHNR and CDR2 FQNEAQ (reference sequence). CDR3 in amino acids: CASSFGSGGRSYTDTQYF. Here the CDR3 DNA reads TGTGCCAGCAGCTTTGGTAGCGGGGGACGGAGTTACACAGATACGCAGTATTTT.

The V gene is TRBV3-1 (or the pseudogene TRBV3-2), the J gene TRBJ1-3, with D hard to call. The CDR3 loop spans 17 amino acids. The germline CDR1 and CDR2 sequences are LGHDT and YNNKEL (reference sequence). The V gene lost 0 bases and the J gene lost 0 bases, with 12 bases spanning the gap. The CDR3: CASSQDPTAISGNTIYF. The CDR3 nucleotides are TGTGCCAGCAGCCAAGACCCTACTGCCATCTCTGGAAACACCATATATTTT.

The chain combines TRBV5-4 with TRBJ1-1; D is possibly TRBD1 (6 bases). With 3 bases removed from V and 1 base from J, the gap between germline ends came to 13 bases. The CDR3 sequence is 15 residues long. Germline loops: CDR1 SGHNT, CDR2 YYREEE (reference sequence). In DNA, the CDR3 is TGTGCCAGCAGCTCGGGGGGGACAAGGAACACTGAAGCTTTCTTT. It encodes CASSSGGTRNTEAFF.

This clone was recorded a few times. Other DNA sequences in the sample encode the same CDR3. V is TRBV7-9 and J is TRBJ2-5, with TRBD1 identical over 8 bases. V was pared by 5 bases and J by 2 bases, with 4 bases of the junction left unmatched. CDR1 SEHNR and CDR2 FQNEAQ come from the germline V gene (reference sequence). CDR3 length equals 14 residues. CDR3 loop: CASSPGQGQETQYF. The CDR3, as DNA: TGTGCCAGCAGCCCAGGACAGGGACAAGAGACCCAGTACTTC.

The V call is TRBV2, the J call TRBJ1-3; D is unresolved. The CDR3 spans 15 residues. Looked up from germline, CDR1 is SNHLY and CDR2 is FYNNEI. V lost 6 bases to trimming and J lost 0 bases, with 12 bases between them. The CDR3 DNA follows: TGTGCCAGCAGCGTACTACAAAGCTCTGGAAACACCATATATTTT. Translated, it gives CASSVLQSSGNTIYF.